The 13 T cell receptor beta chains in this list originate from one sample, sequenced in a study of response to subunit inactivated influenza vaccine. One entry per CDR3 protein results from TCRdb running MiXCR on the RT-PCR reads. The table shows 490,000 or so distinct CDR3 sequences, with 6.5% to 8% occurring only once. The material was PBMCs from blood, obtained 23 to 25 months after vaccination. These TCRs come from a man between 50 and 69 years old who received an inactivated influenza vaccine.

Many counts were recorded for this clonotype. The V gene is TRBV12-3 or TRBV12-4, the J gene TRBJ2-5; D is unclear. V lost 6 bases, J lost 1 base, and 9 bases lay in between. This CDR3 is 13 amino acids long. The CDR3, as DNA: TGTGCCAGCAGAGACACGGTCCAAGAGACCCAGTACTTC. Amino acids: CASRDTVQETQYF.

This chain connects TRBV10-3 to TRBJ2-1, with D possibly matching TRBD2 (5 bases). The V end was cut by 6 bases, the J end by 8 bases, with 11 bases between. The CDR3 sequence is 12 residues long. The germline CDR1 and CDR2 sequences are ENHRY and SYGVKD. CDR3 bases: TGTGCCATCAGCGACGACGGGGATGAGCAGTTCTTC. It yields the protein CAISDDGDEQFF.

This clonotype has ten or more counts. The chain links TRBV4-3 to TRBJ2-7; either TRBD1 or TRBD2 may supply D (6 bases each). Germline V gene data show CDR1 as LGHNA and CDR2 as YSLEER. CDR3 size: 15 residues. The V end lost 0 bases, the J end lost 4 bases, and 13 bases lay between the germline ends. The CDR3 DNA reads TGCGCCAGCAGCCAAGAAGGGCAGGGGAGGTACGAGCAGTACTTC. It specifies CASSQEGQGRYEQYF.

In DNA form, the CDR3 reads TGTGCCAGCAGCCGGAGTGGGAGAGGGACTATCGATACGCAGTATTTT. This gives the protein CASSRSGRGTIDTQYF. This chain joins TRBV7-6 and TRBJ2-3, with 7 bases lining up with TRBD2. The CDR3 loop spans 16 amino acids. J gave up 6 bases and V 5 bases, and 14 bases lay outside the gene matches. CDR1 and CDR2 (germline): SGHVS, FNYEAQ.

The chain is built from TRBV6-1 and TRBJ1-1; D is possibly TRBD1 (5 bases). The length of the CDR3 is 16 residues. The germline V gene has CDR1 MNHNS and CDR2 SASEGT. The V end was cut by 0 bases, the J end by 0 bases, with 11 bases between. The DNA of the CDR3 is TGTGCCAGCAGTGAAGCGAGGGGCACGATGAACACTGAAGCTTTCTTT. It yields the protein CASSEARGTMNTEAFF.

The chain links TRBV12-3 or TRBV12-4 to TRBJ1-5; 8 positions match TRBD1. This CDR3 is 15 amino acids long. V shed 3 bases, J shed 6 bases, and the junction held 7 bases outside the gene matches. Here the CDR3 reads CASSFQGAISQPQHF. In DNA, the CDR3 is TGTGCCAGCAGTTTCCAGGGGGCGATTAGTCAGCCCCAGCATTTT.

The rearrangement joins TRBV27 to TRBJ1-6; 8 nucleotides agree with TRBD1. Trimming at V came to 6 bases and at J to 9 bases, leaving 7 bases not matched to a gene. The CDR3 loop spans 14 amino acids. CDR1 MNHEY and CDR2 SMNVEV come from the germline V gene (reference sequence). As DNA, the CDR3 is TGTGCCAGCAGAGGACAGGGAAGTATTTCACCCCTCCACTTT. It codes for CASRGQGSISPLHF.

This clonotype has only a few counts. V usage is TRBV4-3 and J usage is TRBJ1-4; TRBD1 might be the D (5 bases). CDR1 and CDR2 (germline): LGHNA, YSLEER. Trimming removed 4 bases from V and 0 bases from J, with 12 bases in between. The CDR3 sequence is 16 residues long. CDR3 residues: CASSRGVEATNEKLFF. CDR3 DNA sequence: TGCGCCAGCAGCCGAGGGGTCGAAGCAACTAATGAAAAACTGTTTTTT.

The rearrangement links TRBV3-1 to TRBJ2-7; D possibly corresponds to TRBD2 (7 bases). CDR1 and CDR2 (germline): LGHDT, YNNKEL (reference sequence). V lost 6 bases to trimming and J lost 3 bases, with 18 bases between them. The CDR3 length is 15 residues. CDR3 region: CASSVDGGLNYEQYF. CDR3 DNA: TGTGCCAGCAGTGTTGACGGGGGGCTGAACTACGAGCAGTACTTC.

This clonotype has more than one count but fewer than ten. This chain joins TRBV30 and TRBJ2-1, with D uncertain. Germline V gene data show CDR1 as GTSNPN and CDR2 as SVGIG (reference sequence). V was pared by 0 bases and J by 3 bases, with 6 bases between. The CDR3 totals 13 residues. The CDR3 here is CAWSVRVYNEQFF. The CDR3 DNA is TGTGCCTGGAGTGTAAGGGTCTACAATGAGCAGTTCTTC.

The genes are TRBV20-1 and TRBJ2-3; D may correspond to TRBD1 or TRBD2 (6 bases each). The CDR3 is 18 residues long. The germline V gene has CDR1 DFQATT and CDR2 SNEGSKA (reference sequence). The V end lost 4 bases, the J end lost 4 bases, and 27 bases lay between the germline ends. The CDR3 bases are TGCAGTGCTACCAAGACCAAGGGGGGACATGGTATATCAGATACGCAGTATTTT. Protein: CSATKTKGGHGISDTQYF.

This clonotype has just a few counts. CDR3 coding DNA: TGTGCCAGCACCGTGGGACAGGGGATGATCAGAGGCACTGAAGCTTTCTTT. This codes for CASTVGQGMIRGTEAFF. J is TRBJ1-1 and V is TRBV11-2; 10 nucleotides line up with TRBD1. CDR1 is SGHAT, CDR2 FQNNGV, per germline. This CDR3 is built from 17 residues. V trimming: 7 bases; J trimming: 4 bases; junction bases outside the gene matches: 15. Full variable domain (missing parts from reference TRBV11-2 and TRBJ1-1): EAGVAQSPRYKIIEKRQSVAFWCNPISGHATLYWYQQILGQGPKLLIQFQNNGVVDDSQLPKDRFSAERLKGVDSTLKIQPAKLEDSAVYLCASTVGQGMIRGTEAFFGQGTRLTVV.

This clonotype came up many times. The genes are TRBV7-2 and TRBJ2-1, with 8 positions matching TRBD2. The CDR3 has 16 residues. Germline V gene sequence: CDR1 SGHTA, CDR2 FQGNSA. J gave up 4 bases and V 5 bases, and 10 bases lay outside the gene matches. The CDR3 is CASSEGTGRGYNEQFF. CDR3 DNA: TGTGCCAGCAGCGAGGGGACCGGGAGGGGTTACAATGAGCAGTTCTTC.